The entry that follows covers one TCR beta chain sequence. These data belong to a study of blood T cell repertoires in COVID-19. About the research overall: Spain, Italy and the United States supplied samples that represented acute and convalescent COVID-19.

TCRdb's copy holds only in-frame clones and misses some; the assay was immunoSEQ multiplex PCR. Among approximately 76,000 clones listed, approximately 80% were seen once. The CDR3 is 13 residues long. V dropped 5 bases and J dropped 6 bases, with 11 bases sitting between them. Germline CDR1 reads SSHAT; CDR2 reads FNYEAQ (reference sequence). The source is a man aged 45-65 years with acute or convalescent COVID-19. This chain links TRBV7-7 with TRBJ1-5; D is ambiguous. The source material was peripheral blood. CDR3 in DNA: TGTGCCAGCAGCGTCCGGGAGGGTCAGCCCCAGCATTTT. This sequence encodes CASSVREGQPQHF.